This T cell receptor beta chain derives from a study of blood T cell repertoires in COVID-19. Looking at the study overall: Sites across the United States, Italy and Spain contributed samples from acute and convalescent COVID-19. PBMCs, B-cell-depleted T cells, or T cells were the source of the cDNA or gDNA that made up the material.

Before being deemed recovered, Cohort 3 donors had two negative PCRs, clearance, or symptom resolution. This table comes from immunoSEQ multiplex PCR, and its TCRdb copy is limited to in-frame clones, with some not included. The repertoire holds fewer than 400,000 clones, with 80% to 90% as singletons. The germline gives CDR1 SGHKS, CDR2 YYEKEE (reference sequence). The CDR3 is made up of 17 amino acids. Trimming stripped 0 bases from V and 7 bases from J, with 23 bases between. The sequenced sample was PBMCs or T cells enriched from blood (not recorded which). V usage is TRBV5-5 and J usage is TRBJ2-7; TRBD1 is a possible D gene (7 bases). The TCR comes from a woman aged 18 to 35 who had recovered from COVID-19. CDR3 loop: CASSLGSAAGGLREQYF. The CDR3 DNA reads TGTGCCAGCAGCTTGGGTTCCGCGGCAGGGGGGTTGAGGGAGCAGTACTTC.